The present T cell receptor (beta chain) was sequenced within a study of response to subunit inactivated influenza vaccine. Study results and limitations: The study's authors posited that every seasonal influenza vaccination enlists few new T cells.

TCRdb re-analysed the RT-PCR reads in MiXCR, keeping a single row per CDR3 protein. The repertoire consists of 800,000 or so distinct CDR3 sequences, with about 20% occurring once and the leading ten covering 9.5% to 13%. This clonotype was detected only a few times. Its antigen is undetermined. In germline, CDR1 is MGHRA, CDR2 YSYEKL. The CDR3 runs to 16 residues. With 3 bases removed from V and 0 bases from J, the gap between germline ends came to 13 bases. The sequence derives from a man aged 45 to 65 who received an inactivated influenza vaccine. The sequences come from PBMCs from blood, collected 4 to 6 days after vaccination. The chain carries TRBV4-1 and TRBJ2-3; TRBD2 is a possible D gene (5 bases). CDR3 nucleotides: TGCGCCAGCAGCCAGTATGACGGGGATAGCACAGATACGCAGTATTTT. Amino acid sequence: CASSQYDGDSTDTQYF.